These 30 T cell receptor beta chains were all obtained from the same sample, sequenced in a study of T-cell memory formation after mild COVID-19. TCRdb passed the 5' RACE reads through MiXCR, listing each CDR3 protein once. In the table there are 110,000 or so distinct CDR3 sequences, over 15% of which are singletons. Sample: PBMCs or a T cell subset sorted from them (not recorded which). The origin of the receptors is a man aged 18 to 29 who had mild COVID-19 (a few samples of this study predate the infection). Cell type and time point are not known.

This clonotype has just a few counts. The rearrangement joins TRBV3-1 to TRBJ2-1; TRBD2 aligns across 10 bases. After removal of 2 bases from V and 9 bases from J, the junction contained 1 base not matched to a gene. This CDR3 contains 13 residues. Germline CDR1 reads LGHDT; CDR2 reads YNNKEL (reference sequence). The CDR3 spells CASSQQRGGEQFF. Written as DNA, the CDR3 is TGTGCCAGCAGCCAACAGCGGGGGGGTGAGCAGTTCTTC.

This clonotype came up a few times. One end of the junction is discordant with germline, which a read error may explain. The chain links TRBV11-2 to TRBJ2-5, with 11 positions matching TRBD1. This CDR3 comprises 13 residues. Germline V CDR1 and CDR2: SGHAT, FQNNGV. CDR3 in amino acids: CASSLGQGEIQYF. The CDR3 DNA reads TGTGCCAGCAGCCTGGGACAGGGGGAGATCCAGTACTTC.

A few counts support this clonotype. The V gene is TRBV2, the J gene TRBJ2-2, with a tentative D call TRBD2 (5 bases). Trimming shortened V by 3 bases and J by 4 bases, and 15 bases separated the two germline ends. The CDR3 has 16 residues. Germline V gives CDR1 SNHLY, CDR2 FYNNEI. For the CDR3, the DNA is TGTGCCAGCAGTGAGAGGGTTGCGAGGTCCACCGGGGAGCTGTTTTTT. Its translation: CASSERVARSTGELFF. Full variable domain (missing parts from reference TRBV2 and TRBJ2-2): EPEVTQTPSHQVTQMGQEVILRCVPISNHLYFYWYRQILGQKVEFLVSFYNNEISEKSEIFDDQFSVERPDGSNFTLKIRSTKLEDSAMYFCASSERVARSTGELFFGEGSRLTVL.

The CDR3 sequence: CSATSAQETQYF. CDR3 DNA: TGCAGTGCAACGAGTGCACAAGAGACCCAGTACTTC. The V call is TRBV20-1, the J call TRBJ2-5; D call uncertain. CDR1 is DFQATT, CDR2 SNEGSKA, per germline (reference sequence). Trimming cost V 6 bases and J 2 bases, with 10 bases left between them. The length of the CDR3 is 12 residues.

This chain joins TRBV5-1 and TRBJ1-2; 7 bases map to TRBD1. Germline loops: CDR1 SGHRS, CDR2 YFSETQ. CDR3 length: 14 amino acids. V lost 3 bases to trimming and J lost 4 bases; unmatched junction nucleotides: 6. Here the CDR3 reads CASSSGQLFYGYTF. In DNA, the CDR3 is TGCGCCAGCAGCTCGGGACAGCTCTTCTATGGCTACACCTTC.

The chain uses TRBV5-1 and TRBJ2-2; a weak D match, TRBD1 (6 bases). This CDR3 is built from 15 residues. Trimming took 0 bases from V and 7 from J, leaving 13 bases between them. Per germline, CDR1 SGHRS and CDR2 YFSETQ. CDR3 protein: CASSLAAEGDGELFF. The CDR3, as DNA: TGCGCCAGCAGCTTGGCGGCAGAGGGGGACGGGGAGCTGTTTTTT.

This clonotype was counted at least ten times. CDR3 nucleotides: TGTGCCAGCACCTTTCGGCCTAACTATGGCTACACCTTC. Translating it yields CASTFRPNYGYTF. V and J are TRBV12-3 or TRBV12-4 and TRBJ1-2; the D is unclear. CDR3 length: 13 amino acids. The V end was cut by 7 bases, the J end by 0 bases, with 9 bases between.

The chain employs TRBV21-1 and TRBJ2-7; TRBD1, the table's D call, was not compared with the DNA. TRBV21-1 is annotated as a pseudogene. CDR3 length: 15 amino acids. The CDR3 is CASSKGDRSSYEQYV. CDR3 DNA: TGTGCCAGCAGCAAAGGGGACCGAAGCTCTTACGAGCAGTACGTC.

The rearrangement links TRBV4-1 to TRBJ2-7, with TRBD2 matching over 11 bases. Trimming at V came to 1 base and at J to 1 base, leaving 0 bases not matched to a gene. This CDR3 has 15 amino acids. Germline V gene sequence: CDR1 MGHRA, CDR2 YSYEKL. This CDR3 reads CASSQGLAGSYEQYF. As DNA, the CDR3 is TGCGCCAGCAGCCAAGGACTAGCGGGGTCCTACGAGCAGTACTTC.

The chain combines TRBV7-2 with TRBJ2-4; D uncertain. The CDR3 covers 15 residues. CDR1 and CDR2 (germline): SGHTA, FQGNSA. The V and J ends lost 0 bases and 0 bases respectively, with 6 bases between them. CDR3 DNA sequence: TGTGCCAGCAGCTTAGCGAGGACAGCCAAAAACATTCAGTACTTC. This sequence encodes CASSLARTAKNIQYF.

The chain has TRBV20-1 and TRBJ1-5, with D hard to call. The germline V gene has CDR1 DFQATT and CDR2 SNEGSKA (reference sequence). This CDR3 is built from 14 residues. V was trimmed by 6 bases and J by 4 bases, leaving 16 bases between them. The CDR3 DNA is TGCAGTGCAAAAGGTTCCCTTTTTAATCAGCCCCAGCATTTT. It yields the protein CSAKGSLFNQPQHF.

The J gene is TRBJ1-6, the V gene TRBV10-3; D uncertain. The CDR3 covers 12 residues. Germline V gene lookup returns CDR1 ENHRY and CDR2 SYGVKD. V lost 2 bases to trimming and J lost 10 bases, with 6 bases between them. CDR3 loop: CAISEGPSPLHF. Here the CDR3 DNA reads TGTGCCATCAGTGAGGGACCGTCACCCCTCCACTTT.

The chain joins TRBV6-5 to TRBJ1-1; D possibly corresponds to TRBD1 (5 bases). Germline-derived CDR1 and CDR2 are MNHEY and SVGAGI. The CDR3 loop spans 13 amino acids. V shed 7 bases and J shed 1 base, with 10 bases lying between them. CDR3 residues: CASTKGTNTEAFF. The CDR3 DNA sequence: TGTGCCAGCACAAAAGGGACGAACACTGAAGCTTTCTTT.

V gene TRBV9 combines with J gene TRBJ2-3; possibly TRBD1 for D (5 bases). The CDR3 contains 14 residues. V lost 4 bases to trimming and J lost 0 bases, with 9 bases between them. Germline V gives CDR1 SGDLS, CDR2 YYNGEE. DNA of the CDR3: TGTGCCAGCAGCCCGACAGCTAGCACAGATACGCAGTATTTT. It encodes CASSPTASTDTQYF.

The chain employs TRBV5-1 and TRBJ1-5; the match to TRBD1 covers 7 bases. Trimming at V came to 3 bases and at J to 5 bases, leaving 8 bases not matched to a gene. Germline V gene sequence: CDR1 SGHRS, CDR2 YFSETQ. This CDR3 is built from 15 residues. CDR3 DNA sequence: TGCGCCAGCAGCTGGGGGGGACAGAGGGATCAGCCCCAGCATTTT. The encoded protein is CASSWGGQRDQPQHF.

V usage is TRBV7-9 and J usage is TRBJ2-4, with D possibly TRBD1 on 5 matching bases. Trimming pared 5 bases from V and 5 bases from J, leaving 10 bases between. The CDR3 has 13 amino acids. Per the germline V gene, CDR1 is SEHNR and CDR2 is FQNEAQ (reference sequence). Here the CDR3 reads CASSPTRENIQYF. DNA of the CDR3: TGTGCCAGCAGCCCCACCAGGGAAAACATTCAGTACTTC.

The chain uses TRBV4-3 and TRBJ1-1; D gene ambiguous. The CDR3 contains 14 residues. CDR1 and CDR2 (germline): LGHNA, YSLEER. Trimming shortened V by 4 bases and J by 8 bases, and 17 bases separated the two germline ends. Written as DNA, the CDR3 is TGCGCCAGCAGCCGGCGAGAGGGCGGCAGCGAAGCTTTCTTT. Its translation is CASSRREGGSEAFF.

This clonotype was seen once. The V call is TRBV7-3, the J call TRBJ2-7; 7 nucleotides align to TRBD2. The CDR3 spans 14 residues. V was clipped by 0 bases and J by 2 bases; unmatched bases: 1. Germline CDR1 SGHTA, CDR2 FQGTGA. The CDR3 DNA reads TGTGCCAGCAGCTTAACAGCGGGGCCCTACGAGCAGTACTTC. Amino acids: CASSLTAGPYEQYF.

This clonotype was seen repeatedly, ten times or more. One junction end disagrees with the germline gene, perhaps due to a read error. CDR3 nucleotide sequence: TGTGCTAGCAGCTTAGGGGGGACCCAGTACTTC. Protein: CASSLGGTQYF. The V gene is TRBV7-7, the J gene TRBJ2-5, with a tentative D call TRBD1 (6 bases). Germline CDR1 SSHAT, CDR2 FNYEAQ (reference sequence). CDR3 length: 11 residues.

The V and J genes are TRBV3-1 and TRBJ2-5; possibly TRBD2 for D (6 bases). The germline V gene has CDR1 LGHDT and CDR2 YNNKEL (reference sequence). The CDR3 length is 14 residues. V was cut by 0 bases and J by 2 bases, with 7 bases left in between. CDR3 DNA sequence: TGTGCCAGCAGCCAAGACGGGACTCAAGAGACCCAGTACTTC. Translating gives CASSQDGTQETQYF.

The J gene is TRBJ2-3, the V gene TRBV28, with D maybe TRBD1 (6 bases). The CDR3 is 13 residues long. Germline loops: CDR1 MDHEN, CDR2 SYDVKM. V shed 7 bases and J shed 4 bases, with 12 bases lying between them. CDR3 residues: CASTKEGADTQYF. DNA for the CDR3: TGTGCCAGCACCAAAGAGGGGGCAGATACGCAGTATTTT. Looking up the rest from reference TRBV28 and TRBJ2-3 gives the full variable domain: DVKVTQSSRYLVKRTGEKVFLECVQDMDHENMFWYRQDPGLGLRLIYFSYDVKMKEKGDIPEGYSVSREKKERFSLILESASTNQTSMYLCASTKEGADTQYFGPGTRLTVL.

This clonotype was counted a few times. Here the CDR3 DNA reads TGTGCCAGCAGACCCGGACAGAGCTATGGCTACACCTTC. Translation: CASRPGQSYGYTF. The rearrangement uses TRBV6-5 and TRBJ1-2; tentative D call: TRBD1 (6 bases). The V gene's germline CDR1 is MNHEY and CDR2 SVGAGI. Deletions cut 6 bases from V and 4 bases from J, with 12 bases between. The CDR3 is 13 residues long.

The chain is built from TRBV28 and TRBJ2-7, with TRBD1 matching 8 bases. The V gene end was trimmed by 6 bases and the J gene end by 2 bases; junction bases not matched to a gene: 6. This CDR3 is 14 amino acids long. Germline values: CDR1 MDHEN, CDR2 SYDVKM. CDR3 nucleotides: TGTGCCAGCAGCCTCCAGGGGGCGGCCTACGAGCAGTACGTC. Protein sequence: CASSLQGAAYEQYV.

This clonotype was seen more than once but under ten times. This rearrangement joins TRBV5-1 to TRBJ2-3; D gene uncertain. This CDR3 has 15 amino acids. Germline assignment: CDR1 SGHRS and CDR2 YFSETQ. Between the trimmed V and J ends, which lost 3 bases and 2 bases, there was a span of 13 bases. CDR3: CASSYGRPSTDTQYF. CDR3 DNA sequence: TGCGCCAGCAGCTACGGGCGCCCCTCCACAGATACGCAGTATTTT. Supplemented by reference TRBV5-1 and TRBJ2-3, the full variable domain reads KAGVTQTPRYLIKTRGQQVTLSCSPISGHRSVSWYQQTPGQGLQFLFEYFSETQRNKGNFPGRFSGRQFSNSRSEMNVSTLELGDSALYLCASSYGRPSTDTQYFGPGTRLTVL.

This rearrangement joins TRBV7-2 to TRBJ1-1; weak D call: TRBD1 (6 bases). Trimming took 1 base from V and 5 from J, leaving 11 bases between them. Germline V gene data show CDR1 as SGHTA and CDR2 as FQGNSA. This CDR3 comprises 14 residues. The CDR3 DNA follows: TGTGCCAGCAGCTTAGAGGCAGGGGTAACTGAAGCTTTCTTT. It codes for CASSLEAGVTEAFF. Complete variable domain (other parts from reference TRBV7-2 and TRBJ1-1): GAGVSQSPSNKVTEKGKDVELRCDPISGHTALYWYRQSLGQGLEFLIYFQGNSAPDKSGLPSDRFSAERTGGSVSTLTIQRTQQEDSAVYLCASSLEAGVTEAFFGQGTRLTVV.

CDR3 sequence (DNA): TGTGCCAGCAGCTCCCTCGGGATAAACACTGAAGCTTTCTTT. Encoded protein: CASSSLGINTEAFF. The chain combines TRBV5-4 with TRBJ1-1; D not certain. V lost 3 bases, J lost 2 bases, and 11 bases lay in between. The CDR3 spans 14 residues. Germline loops: CDR1 SGHNT, CDR2 YYREEE (reference sequence). Drawing the rest from reference TRBV5-4 and TRBJ1-1, the complete variable domain is ETGVTQSPTHLIKTRGQQVTLRCSSQSGHNTVSWYQQALGQGPQFIFQYYREEENGRGNFPPRFSGLQFPNYSSELNVNALELDDSALYLCASSSLGINTEAFFGQGTRLTVV.

The genes are TRBV4-2 and TRBJ2-3; D gene uncertain. V lost 4 bases and J 4 bases, leaving 9 bases between the germline ends. Germline V gene sequence: CDR1 LGHNA, CDR2 YNFKEQ. The CDR3 sequence is 13 residues long. CDR3 sequence (DNA): TGTGCCAGCAGCCTCGACCGGCCAGATACGCAGTATTTT. Encoded protein: CASSLDRPDTQYF.

The chain links TRBV12-3 or TRBV12-4 to TRBJ1-5; the D is unclear. Trimming left V 8 bases short and J 8 bases short, with 10 bases between. CDR3 length: 11 residues. The CDR3: CASGSPEPQHF. CDR3 bases: TGTGCCAGCGGATCTCCAGAGCCCCAGCATTTT.

CDR3: CASSTGQGAWDEQFF. The CDR3, as DNA: TGTGCCAGCAGCACGGGACAGGGGGCGTGGGATGAGCAGTTCTTC. The genes are TRBV7-9 and TRBJ2-1; TRBD1 aligns across 12 bases. Germline trimming cut 5 bases from V and 8 bases from J; bases unmatched to any gene: 7. CDR1 is SEHNR and CDR2 is FQNEAQ in the germline V gene (reference sequence). The CDR3 length is 15 residues. Full variable domain (remainder filled in from reference TRBV7-9 and TRBJ2-1): DTGVSQNPRHKITKRGQNVTFRCDPISEHNRLYWYRQTLGQGPEFLTYFQNEAQLEKSRLLSDRFSAERPKGSFSTLEIQRTEQGDSAMYLCASSTGQGAWDEQFFGPGTRLTVL.

In this sample, this clonotype turned up many times. The chain couples TRBV4-1 to TRBJ2-3; D is possibly TRBD1 (6 bases). CDR1 is MGHRA, CDR2 YSYEKL, per germline. The CDR3 totals 16 residues. V was clipped by 4 bases and J by 1 base, with 15 bases between them. This CDR3 is CASSLHQGPGTDTQYF. Written as DNA, the CDR3 is TGCGCCAGCAGCCTGCATCAGGGGCCTGGCACAGATACGCAGTATTTT.